Below, 27 T cell receptor beta chains from the same sample are listed, as sequenced in a study of T cell responses to AZD1222 COVID-19 vaccine (dated by TCRdb to the early 2020s). What this sample's time point label stands for: baseline before first vaccination. Libraries were prepared through the immunoSEQ multiplex PCR assay. Entries here come from immuneACCESS through TCRdb and include only in-frame sequences with V and J called. Some clones fail to appear in such tables; in the studies checked, an unresolved V gene covers under half of the shortfall, and the cause of the remainder is unknown. This sample comprises 140,000 to 150,000 clones, over 90% of them detected only once. The top ten hold less than 6.5% of the sample. The sequences come from peripheral blood, collected on day 0 of AZD1222 vaccination. Every receptor here comes from an adult in good health.

This clone has only one observation. This sequence joins TRBV5-1 and TRBJ1-1; 7 bases are a match to TRBD1. After removal of 4 bases from V and 6 bases from J, the junction contained 9 bases not matched to a gene. The CDR3 loop spans 14 amino acids. Germline CDR1 SGHRS, CDR2 YFSETQ. In DNA, the CDR3 is TGCGCCAGCAGCATAGGGGGCGCCGCCCCTGAAGCTTTCTTT. Protein: CASSIGGAAPEAFF. Full variable domain (missing parts from reference TRBV5-1 and TRBJ1-1): KAGVTQTPRYLIKTRGQQVTLSCSPISGHRSVSWYQQTPGQGLQFLFEYFSETQRNKGNFPGRFSGRQFSNSRSEMNVSTLELGDSALYLCASSIGGAAPEAFFGQGTRLTVV.

The chain combines TRBV29-1 with TRBJ1-1; no clear D. Trimming cost V 1 base and J 10 bases, with 16 bases left between them. From germline, CDR1 is SQVTM and CDR2 ANQGSEA. The CDR3 contains 13 residues. In nucleotides, the CDR3 is TGCAGCGTTGAAGCTACCGGGATCGACGGAGCTTTCTTT. Its translation is CSVEATGIDGAFF.

This chain joins TRBV30 and TRBJ2-3, with 8 positions matching TRBD1. V lost 5 bases to trimming and J lost 8 bases; unmatched junction nucleotides: 9. From germline, CDR1 is GTSNPN and CDR2 SVGIG (reference sequence). The CDR3 is made up of 13 amino acids. This CDR3 reads CAWDRGRQGTQYF. CDR3 sequence (DNA): TGTGCCTGGGACAGGGGACGTCAAGGTACGCAGTATTTT.

The DNA of the CDR3 is TGCGCCAGCAGCTTGGGTTTTAGGGGAGAGGGAAACACCATATATTTT. It yields the protein CASSLGFRGEGNTIYF. The genes are TRBV5-1 and TRBJ1-3; a possible D gene is TRBD1 (5 bases). CDR3 length: 16 residues. Per the germline V gene, CDR1 is SGHRS and CDR2 is YFSETQ. Trimming shortened V by 0 bases and J by 4 bases, and 14 bases separated the two germline ends.

The chain employs TRBV6-4 and TRBJ2-1; D ambiguous. Per germline, CDR1 MRHNA and CDR2 SNTAGT. The ends were cut back, 3 bases at V and 10 bases at J, with 16 bases in the middle. The CDR3 sequence is 14 residues long. The CDR3 is CASSESAEDNEQFF. CDR3 DNA: TGTGCCAGCAGTGAGTCCGCCGAGGATAACGAGCAGTTCTTC.

The chain recombines TRBV19 with TRBJ2-1; D gene unclear. The CDR3 consists of 12 residues. Trimming cost V 6 bases and J 5 bases, with 8 bases left between them. CDR1 LNHDA and CDR2 SQIVND come from the germline V gene (reference sequence). The CDR3 nucleotides are TGTGCCAGTAGCTTCCGGGACAATGAGCAGTTCTTC. Its protein is CASSFRDNEQFF. The full variable domain, completed using reference TRBV19 and TRBJ2-1, is DGGITQSPKYLFRKEGQNVTLSCEQNLNHDAMYWYRQDPGQGLRLIYYSQIVNDFQKGDIAEGYSVSREKKESFPLTVTSAQKNPTAFYLCASSFRDNEQFFGPGTRLTVL.

This chain uses TRBV5-1 with TRBJ2-5; 7 bases agree with TRBD1. Germline V lookup: CDR1 SGHRS, CDR2 YFSETQ. With V trimmed by 6 bases and J by 2 bases, 4 bases remained unmatched. The CDR3 length is 13 residues. The CDR3 DNA follows: TGCGCCAGCAACAGGGGTGGGCAAGAGACCCAGTACTTC. This gives the protein CASNRGGQETQYF.

The J gene is TRBJ2-2, the V gene TRBV5-4; no clear D. The CDR3 spans 15 residues. Trimming removed 0 bases at V and 7 bases at J, with 13 bases between. Germline V gene data show CDR1 as SGHNT and CDR2 as YYREEE (reference sequence). The CDR3 nucleotides read TGTGCCAGCAGCTTGGATGGCCAGTGGGGCGGGGAGCTGTTTTTT. This codes for CASSLDGQWGGELFF.

The chain joins TRBV4-1 to TRBJ2-7; tentatively, D is TRBD1 or TRBD2 (5 bases each). The V and J ends lost 3 bases and 3 bases respectively, with 9 bases between them. CDR1 and CDR2 from the germline V gene are MGHRA and YSYEKL. The CDR3 extends over 13 amino acids. In DNA form, the CDR3 reads TGCGCCAGCAGCCAGTTGGGGGACTACGAGCAGTACTTC. Its protein product is CASSQLGDYEQYF.

The chain couples TRBV10-1 to TRBJ2-7; 7 bases line up with TRBD1. The junction had 9 bases not matched to a gene; V was cut back by 8 bases and J by 2 bases. From germline, CDR1 is WNHNN and CDR2 SYGVQD (reference sequence). This CDR3 contains 14 residues. CDR3 DNA: TGCGCCAGCTACAGGGGAATGCGGCCCTACGAGCAGTACTTC. Its protein is CASYRGMRPYEQYF.

The V and J genes are TRBV7-9 and TRBJ1-2; no clear D. Germline CDR1 SEHNR, CDR2 FQNEAQ (reference sequence). V was clipped by 1 base and J by 5 bases, with 8 bases between them. This CDR3 is built from 13 residues. This CDR3 reads CASSLEVGYGYTF. The DNA for the CDR3 is TGTGCCAGCAGCTTAGAGGTGGGGTATGGCTACACCTTC.

The CDR3 sequence is CASSRQGENEQYF. CDR3 DNA sequence: TGTGCCAGCAGTCGACAGGGGGAAAACGAGCAGTACTTC. The chain employs TRBV2 and TRBJ2-7; 9 positions agree with TRBD1. The CDR3 is 13 residues long. Losses at the gene ends were 5 bases for V and 5 bases for J; bases not matched to a gene: 4. The germline CDR1 and CDR2 sequences are SNHLY and FYNNEI.

The chain uses TRBV9 and TRBJ1-3; D is unresolved. Trimming took 2 bases from V and 4 from J, leaving 10 bases between them. The CDR3 is 14 residues long. From germline, CDR1 is SGDLS and CDR2 YYNGEE. CDR3 loop: CASSVPGEGNTIYF. CDR3 in DNA: TGTGCCAGCAGCGTCCCGGGCGAAGGAAACACCATATATTTT.

The chain combines TRBV10-3 with TRBJ1-2, with D possibly being TRBD1 (5 bases). The V end was cut by 3 bases, the J end by 0 bases, with 5 bases between. Germline V gene sequence: CDR1 ENHRY, CDR2 SYGVKD. The CDR3 totals 13 residues. The CDR3 bases are TGTGCCATCAGTGAACAGGCTAACTATGGCTACACCTTC. This codes for CAISEQANYGYTF.

The V and J genes are TRBV29-1 and TRBJ2-2; perhaps TRBD1 as D (5 bases). CDR3 length equals 13 residues. Deletions cut 7 bases from V and 2 bases from J, with 11 bases between. The germline CDR1 and CDR2 sequences are SQVTM and ANQGSEA. The CDR3 nucleotides read TGCAGCGCAGGACACGGCAACACCGGGGAGCTGTTTTTT. Translation gives CSAGHGNTGELFF.

This chain uses TRBV3-1 (or the pseudogene TRBV3-2) with TRBJ2-1; 10 nucleotides line up with TRBD2. Germline V gene lookup returns CDR1 LGHDT and CDR2 YNNKEL (reference sequence). V was pared by 3 bases and J by 7 bases, with 0 bases of the junction left unmatched. The CDR3 is made up of 13 amino acids. The CDR3 region is CASSQTSGNEQFF. CDR3 DNA sequence: TGTGCCAGCAGCCAGACTAGCGGGAATGAGCAGTTCTTC.

The V gene is TRBV24-1, the J gene TRBJ1-5; D gene uncertain. CDR3 length: 14 residues. Per germline, CDR1 KGHDR and CDR2 SFDVKD. V was cut by 2 bases and J by 6 bases, with 10 bases left in between. The chain's CDR3 is CATSDSNEPQPQHF. In DNA form, the CDR3 reads TGTGCCACCAGTGATTCCAACGAACCTCAGCCCCAGCATTTT.

V and J are TRBV4-1 and TRBJ1-2, with a tentative D call TRBD1 (6 bases). V lost 2 bases, J lost 2 bases, and 12 bases lay in between. The CDR3 has 15 residues. The germline CDR1 and CDR2 sequences are MGHRA and YSYEKL. The CDR3 DNA is TGCGCCAGCAGCCAACCTTGGACAGCAAACTATGGCTACACCTTC. Translated: CASSQPWTANYGYTF.

This rearrangement joins TRBV11-2 to TRBJ2-6; D is ambiguous. The germline CDR1 and CDR2 sequences are SGHAT and FQNNGV. The CDR3 contains 15 residues. Trimming left V 1 base short and J 2 bases short, with 6 bases between. CDR3 sequence: CASSLGRPGANVLTF. In DNA, the CDR3 is TGTGCCAGCAGCTTAGGAAGGCCTGGGGCCAACGTCCTGACTTTC. The full variable domain, rest sourced from reference TRBV11-2 and TRBJ2-6, is EAGVAQSPRYKIIEKRQSVAFWCNPISGHATLYWYQQILGQGPKLLIQFQNNGVVDDSQLPKDRFSAERLKGVDSTLKIQPAKLEDSAVYLCASSLGRPGANVLTFGAGSRLTVL.

For this clone: Distinct nucleotide sequences in the sample also encode this CDR3. This chain joins TRBV4-1 and TRBJ1-1, with D perhaps TRBD1 (6 bases). The CDR3 totals 14 residues. V lost 5 bases to trimming and J lost 2 bases, with 12 bases between them. In germline, CDR1 is MGHRA, CDR2 YSYEKL. Here the CDR3 DNA reads TGCGCCAGCAGCGGCCGGACAGTCAACACTGAAGCTTTCTTT. This encodes CASSGRTVNTEAFF.

The rearrangement uses TRBV4-1 and TRBJ1-1; D is ambiguous. Trimming pared 0 bases from V and 6 bases from J, leaving 11 bases between. Looked up from germline, CDR1 is MGHRA and CDR2 is YSYEKL. The CDR3 contains 14 residues. The CDR3 loop is CASSQDEGASEAFF. Here the CDR3 DNA reads TGCGCCAGCAGCCAAGATGAGGGAGCTTCTGAAGCTTTCTTT.

This clone was recorded a few times. The chain recombines TRBV7-2 with TRBJ1-2, with 10 bases that match TRBD1. Trimming removed 1 base from V and 5 bases from J; junction bases left unmatched: 4. The CDR3 is 15 residues long. Germline V gives CDR1 SGHTA, CDR2 FQGNSA. Here the CDR3 DNA reads TGTGCCAGCAGCTTAGGGGGACAGGGGATATATGGCTACACCTTC. Translation: CASSLGGQGIYGYTF.

CDR3 sequence reads: CASSARVSKNIQYF. The CDR3 nucleotides are TGTGCCAGCAGCGCGCGGGTATCCAAAAACATTCAGTACTTC. The chain couples TRBV7-9 to TRBJ2-4; weak D call: TRBD2 (5 bases). This CDR3 spans 14 amino acids. V was shortened by 5 bases and J by 2 bases, with 10 bases between the two germline ends. CDR1 is SEHNR, CDR2 FQNEAQ, per germline (reference sequence).

Of note for this clone: The identical CDR3 is also encoded by other nucleotide sequences in the sample. The CDR3 spells CASSFPGTGVQPQHF. The CDR3 DNA reads TGTGCCAGCAGTTTCCCAGGGACAGGGGTTCAGCCCCAGCATTTT. The chain has TRBV28 and TRBJ1-5, with TRBD1 identical over 10 bases. The CDR3 loop spans 15 amino acids. After removal of 3 bases from V and 6 bases from J, the junction contained 5 bases not matched to a gene. The germline CDR1 and CDR2 sequences are MDHEN and SYDVKM.

The V gene is TRBV5-8, the J gene TRBJ2-1; no definite D call. Germline CDR1 and CDR2: SGHTS and YDEGEE. The V end lost 0 bases, the J end lost 5 bases, and 9 bases lay between the germline ends. The CDR3 is made up of 14 amino acids. For the CDR3, the DNA is TGTGCCAGCAGCTTGGATCTCAGAGACAATGAGCAGTTCTTC. Residues: CASSLDLRDNEQFF.

The chain is built from TRBV5-1 and TRBJ1-1; no firm D call. V lost 1 base and J lost 6, with 13 bases in between. The CDR3 is made up of 14 amino acids. In germline, CDR1 is SGHRS, CDR2 YFSETQ. The DNA for the CDR3 is TGCGCCAGCAGCTTGCCCTCCCCAGGTGCTGAAGCTTTCTTT. This translates into CASSLPSPGAEAFF.

This rearrangement joins TRBV5-5 to TRBJ2-1; a possible D gene is TRBD2 (5 bases). CDR3 length: 15 residues. V lost 3 bases, J lost 5 bases, and 15 bases lay in between. Germline loops: CDR1 SGHKS, CDR2 YYEKEE (reference sequence). CDR3 sequence: CASSWVWTGNNEQFF. CDR3 nucleotides: TGTGCCAGCAGCTGGGTCTGGACTGGTAACAATGAGCAGTTCTTC.